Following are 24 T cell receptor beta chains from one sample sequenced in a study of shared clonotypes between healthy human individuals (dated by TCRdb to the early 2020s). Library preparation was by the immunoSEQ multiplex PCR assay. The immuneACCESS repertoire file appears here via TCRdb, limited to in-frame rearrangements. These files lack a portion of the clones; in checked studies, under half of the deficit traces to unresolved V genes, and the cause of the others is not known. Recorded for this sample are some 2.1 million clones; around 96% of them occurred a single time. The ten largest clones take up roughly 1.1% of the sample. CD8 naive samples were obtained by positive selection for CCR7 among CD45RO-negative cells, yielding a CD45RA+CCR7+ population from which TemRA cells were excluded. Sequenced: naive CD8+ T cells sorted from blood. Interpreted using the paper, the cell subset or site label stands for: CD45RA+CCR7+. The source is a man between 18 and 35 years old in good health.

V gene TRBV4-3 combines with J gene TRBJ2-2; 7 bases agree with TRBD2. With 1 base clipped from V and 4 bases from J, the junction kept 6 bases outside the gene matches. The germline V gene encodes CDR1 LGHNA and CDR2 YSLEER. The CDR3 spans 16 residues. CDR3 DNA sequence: TGCGCCAGCAGCCAAGTAGCGGGCGGACTCACCGGGGAGCTGTTTTTT. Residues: CASSQVAGGLTGELFF.

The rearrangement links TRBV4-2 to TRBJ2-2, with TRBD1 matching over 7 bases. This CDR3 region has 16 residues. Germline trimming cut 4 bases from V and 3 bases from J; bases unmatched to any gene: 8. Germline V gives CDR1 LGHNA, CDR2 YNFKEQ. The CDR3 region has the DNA TGTGCCAGCAGCCTCGGGGTACAGGGGTACACCGGGGAGCTGTTTTTT. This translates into CASSLGVQGYTGELFF.

Here the CDR3 DNA reads TGTGCCAGCAGCTTTGGTAGCGGGGGCTACAATGAGCAGTTCTTC. Protein: CASSFGSGGYNEQFF. The V and J genes are TRBV5-6 and TRBJ2-1, with 9 positions matching TRBD2. This CDR3 has 15 amino acids. V shed 2 bases, J shed 3 bases, and the junction held 3 bases outside the gene matches. Germline-derived CDR1 and CDR2 are SGHDT and YYEEEE.

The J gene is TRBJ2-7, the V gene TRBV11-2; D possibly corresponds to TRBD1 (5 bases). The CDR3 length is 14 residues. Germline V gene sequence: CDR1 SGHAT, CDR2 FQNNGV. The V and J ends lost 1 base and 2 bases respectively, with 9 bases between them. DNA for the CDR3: TGTGCCAGCAGCTTAGGGACACCTACCTACGAGCAGTACTTC. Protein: CASSLGTPTYEQYF. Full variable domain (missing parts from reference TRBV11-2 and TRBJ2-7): EAGVAQSPRYKIIEKRQSVAFWCNPISGHATLYWYQQILGQGPKLLIQFQNNGVVDDSQLPKDRFSAERLKGVDSTLKIQPAKLEDSAVYLCASSLGTPTYEQYFGPGTRLTVT.

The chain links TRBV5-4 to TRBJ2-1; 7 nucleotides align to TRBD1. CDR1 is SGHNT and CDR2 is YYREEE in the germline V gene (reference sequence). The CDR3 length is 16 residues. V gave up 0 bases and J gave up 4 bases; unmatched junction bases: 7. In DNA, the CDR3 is TGTGCCAGCAGCTTGGCACTACAGGGGCCATACAATGAGCAGTTCTTC. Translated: CASSLALQGPYNEQFF.

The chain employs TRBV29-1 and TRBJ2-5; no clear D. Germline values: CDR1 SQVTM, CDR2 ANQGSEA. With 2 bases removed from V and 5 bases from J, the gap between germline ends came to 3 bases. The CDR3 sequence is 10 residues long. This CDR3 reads CSVETETQYF. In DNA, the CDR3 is TGCAGCGTTGAAACCGAGACCCAGTACTTC.

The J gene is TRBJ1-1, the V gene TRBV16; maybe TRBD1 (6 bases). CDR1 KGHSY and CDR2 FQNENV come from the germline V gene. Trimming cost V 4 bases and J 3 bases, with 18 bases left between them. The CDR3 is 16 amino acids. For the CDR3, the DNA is TGTGCCAGCAGCCCTCGCCCCCCCAGGGGATACACTGAAGCTTTCTTT. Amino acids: CASSPRPPRGYTEAFF. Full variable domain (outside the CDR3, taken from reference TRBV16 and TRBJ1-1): GEEVAQTPKHLVRGEGQKAKLYCAPIKGHSYVFWYQQVLKNEFKFLISFQNENVFDETGMPKERFSAKCLPNSPCSLEIQATKLEDSAVYFCASSPRPPRGYTEAFFGQGTRLTVV.

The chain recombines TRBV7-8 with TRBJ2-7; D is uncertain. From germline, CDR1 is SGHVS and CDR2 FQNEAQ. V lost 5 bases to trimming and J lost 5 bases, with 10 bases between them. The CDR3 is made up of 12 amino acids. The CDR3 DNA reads TGTGCCAGCAGCGCCCCGCCGGACGAGCAGTACTTC. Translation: CASSAPPDEQYF.

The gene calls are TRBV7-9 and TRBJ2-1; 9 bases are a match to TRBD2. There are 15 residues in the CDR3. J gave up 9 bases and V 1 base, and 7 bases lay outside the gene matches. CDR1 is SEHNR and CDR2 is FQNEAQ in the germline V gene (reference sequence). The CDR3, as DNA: TGTGCCAGCAGCTTAGAAGTAGCGGGAGAACGTGAGCAGTTCTTC. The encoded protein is CASSLEVAGEREQFF.

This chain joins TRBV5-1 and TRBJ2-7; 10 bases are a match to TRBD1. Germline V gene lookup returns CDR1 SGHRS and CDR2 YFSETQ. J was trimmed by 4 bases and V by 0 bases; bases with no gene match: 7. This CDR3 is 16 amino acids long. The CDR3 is CASSLEGRTGGYEQYF. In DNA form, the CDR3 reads TGCGCCAGCAGCTTGGAGGGGAGGACAGGGGGTTACGAGCAGTACTTC.

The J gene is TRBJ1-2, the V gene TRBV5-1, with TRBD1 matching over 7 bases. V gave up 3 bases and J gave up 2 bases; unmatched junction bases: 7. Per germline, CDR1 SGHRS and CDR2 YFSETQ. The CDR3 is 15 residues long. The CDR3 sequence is CASSSREGANYGYTF. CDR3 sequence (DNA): TGCGCCAGCAGCTCAAGGGAGGGGGCCAACTATGGCTACACCTTC.

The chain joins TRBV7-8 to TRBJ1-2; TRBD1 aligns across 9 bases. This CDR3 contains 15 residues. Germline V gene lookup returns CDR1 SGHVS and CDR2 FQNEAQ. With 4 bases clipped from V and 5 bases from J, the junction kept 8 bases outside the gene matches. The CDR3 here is CASSSKGTGWYGYTF. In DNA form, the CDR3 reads TGTGCCAGCAGCTCAAAAGGGACAGGGTGGTATGGCTACACCTTC.

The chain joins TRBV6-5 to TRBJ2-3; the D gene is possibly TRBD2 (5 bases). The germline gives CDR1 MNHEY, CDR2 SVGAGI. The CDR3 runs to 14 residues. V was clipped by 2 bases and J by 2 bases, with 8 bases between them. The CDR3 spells CASSYAEDTDTQYF. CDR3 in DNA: TGTGCCAGCAGTTACGCGGAGGACACAGATACGCAGTATTTT.

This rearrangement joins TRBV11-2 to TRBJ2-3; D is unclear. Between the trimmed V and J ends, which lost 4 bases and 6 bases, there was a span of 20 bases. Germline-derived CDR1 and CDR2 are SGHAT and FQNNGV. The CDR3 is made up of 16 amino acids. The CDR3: CASSSLSPGPRDTQYF. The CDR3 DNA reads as TGTGCCAGCAGCTCCCTATCTCCCGGACCGCGGGATACGCAGTATTTT.

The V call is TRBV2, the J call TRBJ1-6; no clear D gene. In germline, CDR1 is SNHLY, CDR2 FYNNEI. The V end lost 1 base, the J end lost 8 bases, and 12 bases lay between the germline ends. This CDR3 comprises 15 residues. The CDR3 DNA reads TGTGCCAGCAGTGAAGACGGTCGCGGGTATTCACCCCTCCACTTT. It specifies CASSEDGRGYSPLHF.

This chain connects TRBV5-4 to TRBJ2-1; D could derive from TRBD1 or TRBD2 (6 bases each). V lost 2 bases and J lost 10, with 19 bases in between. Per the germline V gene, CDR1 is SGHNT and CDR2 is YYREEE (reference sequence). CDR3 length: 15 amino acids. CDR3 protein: CASSFRGSGSWEQFF. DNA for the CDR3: TGTGCCAGCAGCTTTAGGGGGAGCGGGTCGTGGGAGCAGTTCTTC.

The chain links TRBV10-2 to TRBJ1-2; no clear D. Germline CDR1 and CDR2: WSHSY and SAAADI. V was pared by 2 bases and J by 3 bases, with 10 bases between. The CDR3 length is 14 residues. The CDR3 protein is CASSEDRTDYGYTF. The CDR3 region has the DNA TGCGCCAGCAGTGAGGACCGGACGGACTATGGCTACACCTTC.

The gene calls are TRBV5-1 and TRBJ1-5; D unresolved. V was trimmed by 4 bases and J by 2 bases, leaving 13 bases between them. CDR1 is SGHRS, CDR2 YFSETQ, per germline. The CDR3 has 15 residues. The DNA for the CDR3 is TGCGCCAGCAGCCACCAAGAAGGTTGCAATCAGCCCCAGCATTTT. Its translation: CASSHQEGCNQPQHF. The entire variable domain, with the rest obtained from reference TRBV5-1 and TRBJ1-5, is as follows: KAGVTQTPRYLIKTRGQQVTLSCSPISGHRSVSWYQQTPGQGLQFLFEYFSETQRNKGNFPGRFSGRQFSNSRSEMNVSTLELGDSALYLCASSHQEGCNQPQHFGDGTRLSIL.

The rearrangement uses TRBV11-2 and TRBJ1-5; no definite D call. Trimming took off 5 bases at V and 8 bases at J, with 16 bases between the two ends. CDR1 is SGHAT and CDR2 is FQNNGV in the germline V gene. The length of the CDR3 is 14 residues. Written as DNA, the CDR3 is TGTGCCAGCAGCGACTTCCCTAAAAGCGAGCCCCAGCATTTT. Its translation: CASSDFPKSEPQHF.

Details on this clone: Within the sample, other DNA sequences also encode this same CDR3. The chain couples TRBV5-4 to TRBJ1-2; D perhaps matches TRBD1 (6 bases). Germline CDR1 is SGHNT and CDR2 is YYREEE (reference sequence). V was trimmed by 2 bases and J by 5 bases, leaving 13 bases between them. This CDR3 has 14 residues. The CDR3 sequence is CASSLTGARYGYTF. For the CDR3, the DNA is TGTGCCAGCAGCTTAACGGGGGCGAGGTATGGCTACACCTTC. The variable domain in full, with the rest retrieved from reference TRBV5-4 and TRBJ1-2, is ETGVTQSPTHLIKTRGQQVTLRCSSQSGHNTVSWYQQALGQGPQFIFQYYREEENGRGNFPPRFSGLQFPNYSSELNVNALELDDSALYLCASSLTGARYGYTFGSGTRLTVV.

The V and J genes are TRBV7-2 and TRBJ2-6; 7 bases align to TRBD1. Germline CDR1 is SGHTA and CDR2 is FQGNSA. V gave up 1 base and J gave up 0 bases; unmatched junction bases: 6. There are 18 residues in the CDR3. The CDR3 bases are TGTGCCAGCAGCTTAGGCCCCGGGACAGTCTCTGGGGCCAACGTCCTGACTTTC. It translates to CASSLGPGTVSGANVLTF.

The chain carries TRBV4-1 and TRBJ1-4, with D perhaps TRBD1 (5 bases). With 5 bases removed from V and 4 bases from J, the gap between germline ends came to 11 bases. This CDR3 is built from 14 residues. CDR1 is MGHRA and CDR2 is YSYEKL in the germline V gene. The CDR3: CASSARADNEKLFF. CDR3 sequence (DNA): TGCGCCAGCAGCGCCAGGGCTGATAATGAAAAACTGTTTTTT.

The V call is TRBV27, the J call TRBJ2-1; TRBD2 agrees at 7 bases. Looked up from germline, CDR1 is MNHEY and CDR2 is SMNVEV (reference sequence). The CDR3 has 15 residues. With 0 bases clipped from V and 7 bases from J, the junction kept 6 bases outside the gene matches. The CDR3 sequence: CASSLSWEGRNEQFF. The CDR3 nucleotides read TGTGCCAGCAGTTTATCGTGGGAGGGACGGAATGAGCAGTTCTTC.

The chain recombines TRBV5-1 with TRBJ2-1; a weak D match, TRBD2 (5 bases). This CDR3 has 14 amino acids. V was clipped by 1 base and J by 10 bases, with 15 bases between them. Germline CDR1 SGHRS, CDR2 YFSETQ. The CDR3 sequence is CASSLHEGYVEQFF. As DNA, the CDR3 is TGCGCCAGCAGCTTGCATGAGGGATACGTCGAGCAGTTCTTC.